The 17 T cell receptor beta chains reported below all come from one sample, sequenced in a study of cytomegalovirus exposure and HLA in healthy donors. 13 Jbeta primers and 60 Vbeta primers were used for the PCR. Sequenced by immunoSEQ multiplex PCR; TCRdb stores in-frame clones only, minus some. Of some 250,000 clones in the sample, around 81% were seen once. Sequencing was performed on PBMCs. These receptors all stem from a woman aged 55 to 70 in good health and CMV-seropositive.

The chain carries TRBV5-1 and TRBJ1-1; tentatively, D is TRBD1 (5 bases). Trimming took off 4 bases at V and 8 bases at J, with 21 bases between the two ends. Per the germline V gene, CDR1 is SGHRS and CDR2 is YFSETQ. CDR3 length: 15 amino acids. The CDR3 protein is CASSMEAGRVSEAFF. CDR3 sequence (DNA): TGCGCCAGCAGCATGGAGGCGGGGCGCGTATCCGAAGCTTTCTTT.

V and J are TRBV11-2 and TRBJ2-7, with D possibly being TRBD2 (6 bases). This CDR3 is built from 13 residues. Between the trimmed V and J ends, which lost 3 bases and 6 bases, there was a span of 12 bases. CDR1 and CDR2 from the germline V gene are SGHAT and FQNNGV. The CDR3 DNA sequence: TGTGCCAGCAGCTTTGGGGGAGCGGGCGAGCAGTACTTC. The encoded protein is CASSFGGAGEQYF.

The chain couples TRBV6-5 to TRBJ1-4; 7 nucleotides match TRBD1. The CDR3 length is 14 residues. With V trimmed by 2 bases and J by 13 bases, 10 bases remained unmatched. Germline CDR1 reads MNHEY; CDR2 reads SVGAGI. The CDR3: CASSYATGVSILFF. DNA for the CDR3: TGTGCCAGCAGTTACGCAACAGGGGTGTCTATACTGTTTTTT.

Only one count was recorded for this clone. This chain links TRBV2 with TRBJ1-2; perhaps TRBD1 as D (5 bases). The CDR3 covers 14 residues. Between the trimmed V and J ends, which lost 4 bases and 2 bases, there was a span of 11 bases. The germline V gene encodes CDR1 SNHLY and CDR2 FYNNEI. The CDR3 DNA reads TGTGCCAGCAGTGGAAATACAGGCAACTATGGCTACACCTTC. Translated, it gives CASSGNTGNYGYTF.

The chain employs TRBV11-2 and TRBJ2-4, with TRBD1 matching 9 bases. The CDR3 spans 14 residues. J lost 6 bases, V lost 5 bases, and 5 bases had no gene match. CDR1 SGHAT and CDR2 FQNNGV come from the germline V gene. The CDR3 sequence: CASSRPGQGNIQYF. CDR3 bases: TGTGCCAGCAGCCGGCCGGGACAGGGAAACATTCAGTACTTC.

The chain links TRBV19 to TRBJ1-5, with 9 bases lining up with TRBD1. The trim removed 7 bases at V and 7 bases at J, leaving 23 bases unmatched. Looked up from germline, CDR1 is LNHDA and CDR2 is SQIVND (reference sequence). The CDR3 extends over 19 amino acids. In nucleotides, the CDR3 is TGTGCCAGTACCTCTCGGTTTGTTGGGACAGGGAGGTCAAAACAGCCCCAGCATTTT. Protein sequence: CASTSRFVGTGRSKQPQHF.

This chain connects TRBV6-5 to TRBJ2-1; D perhaps matches TRBD1 (6 bases). The V end lost 2 bases, the J end lost 7 bases, and 12 bases lay between the germline ends. The CDR3 contains 14 residues. In germline, CDR1 is MNHEY, CDR2 SVGAGI. The CDR3 protein is CASSYSLDSNEQFF. CDR3 DNA sequence: TGTGCCAGCAGTTACAGCTTGGACAGTAATGAGCAGTTCTTC.

This clone was observed a handful of times. The chain recombines TRBV5-6 with TRBJ2-1; TRBD1 is a possible D gene (6 bases). The CDR3 has 13 residues. Between the trimmed V and J ends, which lost 4 bases and 9 bases, there was a span of 14 bases. The germline V gene has CDR1 SGHDT and CDR2 YYEEEE. The CDR3, as DNA: TGTGCCAGCAGCACGTCCTCAGGGGTTGAGCAGTTCTTC. Its translation: CASSTSSGVEQFF.

This rearrangement joins TRBV10-3 to TRBJ2-7, with D uncertain. The CDR3 is made up of 14 amino acids. Trimming removed 0 bases at V and 3 bases at J, with 9 bases between. The germline V gene encodes CDR1 ENHRY and CDR2 SYGVKD. The CDR3 DNA sequence: TGTGCCATCAGTGAGTCGAAACAGATCTACGAGCAGTACTTC. It encodes CAISESKQIYEQYF.

CDR3 in amino acids: CASRPAGGLYEQYF. In nucleotides, the CDR3 is TGTGCCAGCAGACCCGCGGGAGGGCTCTACGAGCAGTACTTC. The genes are TRBV27 and TRBJ2-7, with TRBD2 matching 9 bases. V gave up 6 bases and J gave up 3 bases; unmatched junction bases: 6. This CDR3 has 14 residues. CDR1 and CDR2 (germline): MNHEY, SMNVEV (reference sequence).

The chain employs TRBV10-2 and TRBJ2-3; 11 positions agree with TRBD2. Looked up from germline, CDR1 is WSHSY and CDR2 is SAAADI. The CDR3 loop spans 15 amino acids. With V trimmed by 7 bases and J by 0 bases, 3 bases remained unmatched. The CDR3 here is CASTLAGGSTDTQYF. The CDR3 region has the DNA TGCGCCAGCACCCTAGCGGGAGGTAGCACAGATACGCAGTATTTT.

The chain recombines TRBV5-1 with TRBJ2-3; 12 bases align to TRBD2. The CDR3 is 17 residues long. The germline CDR1 and CDR2 sequences are SGHRS and YFSETQ. J gave up 0 bases and V 1 base, and 3 bases lay outside the gene matches. The CDR3 reads CASSLWTSGASTDTQYF. The CDR3 nucleotides are TGCGCCAGCAGCTTGTGGACTAGCGGGGCTAGCACAGATACGCAGTATTTT.

The rearrangement uses TRBV28 and TRBJ1-1, with a tentative D call TRBD1 (5 bases). Trimming shortened V by 6 bases and J by 3 bases, and 14 bases separated the two germline ends. Germline lookup yields CDR1 MDHEN and CDR2 SYDVKM. The CDR3 has 14 residues. CDR3 region: CASRIRGPYTEAFF. The CDR3 DNA reads TGTGCCAGCAGAATTAGGGGTCCCTACACTGAAGCTTTCTTT.

V is TRBV5-4 and J is TRBJ2-7; D is perhaps TRBD2 (5 bases). This CDR3 contains 13 residues. Germline V gene data show CDR1 as SGHNT and CDR2 as YYREEE (reference sequence). The V end was cut by 0 bases, the J end by 5 bases, with 9 bases between. CDR3 residues: CASSLATRDEQYF. The CDR3 DNA sequence: TGTGCCAGCAGCTTGGCCACGAGGGACGAGCAGTACTTC.

The chain joins TRBV30 to TRBJ2-3; 9 bases align to TRBD2. J gave up 2 bases and V 2 bases, and 8 bases lay outside the gene matches. The CDR3 length is 16 residues. Germline loops: CDR1 GTSNPN, CDR2 SVGIG (reference sequence). The CDR3 region has the DNA TGTGCCTGGAGTCGAACTAGCGGGTTCATCACAGATACGCAGTATTTT. This sequence encodes CAWSRTSGFITDTQYF.

This chain links TRBV11-2 with TRBJ1-1; 7 bases are a match to TRBD1. After removal of 5 bases from V and 1 base from J, the junction contained 4 bases not matched to a gene. The CDR3 extends over 14 amino acids. Looked up from germline, CDR1 is SGHAT and CDR2 is FQNNGV. CDR3 DNA sequence: TGTGCCAGCAGCATCGACAGGGCGAACACTGAAGCTTTCTTT. As protein: CASSIDRANTEAFF.

Concerning this clone: Compared with germline, one end of the junction differs, possibly owing to a read error. The chain combines TRBV7-9 with TRBJ2-5; D is undetermined. CDR1 and CDR2 from the germline V gene are SEHNR and FQNEAQ (reference sequence). The CDR3 length is 11 residues. The CDR3 DNA is TGTTCCAGCAGCCCGAGGGAGACCCAGTACTTC. Its translation is CSSSPRETQYF. Looking up the rest from reference TRBV7-9 and TRBJ2-5 gives the full variable domain: DTGVSQNPRHKITKRGQNVTFRCDPISEHNRLYWYRQTLGQGPEFLTYFQNEAQLEKSRLLSDRFSAERPKGSFSTLEIQRTEQGDSAMYLCSSSPRETQYFGPGTRLLVL.